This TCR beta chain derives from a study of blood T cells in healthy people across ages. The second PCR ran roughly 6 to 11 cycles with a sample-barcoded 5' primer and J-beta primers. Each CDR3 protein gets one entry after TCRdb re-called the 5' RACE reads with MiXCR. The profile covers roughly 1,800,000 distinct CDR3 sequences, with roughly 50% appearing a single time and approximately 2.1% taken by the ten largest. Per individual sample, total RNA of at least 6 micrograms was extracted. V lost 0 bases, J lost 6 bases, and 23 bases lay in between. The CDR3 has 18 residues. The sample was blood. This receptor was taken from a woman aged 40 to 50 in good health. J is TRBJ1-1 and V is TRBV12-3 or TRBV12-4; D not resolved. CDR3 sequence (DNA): TGTGCCAGCAGTTTAGCGGTTGTTGGACTTCGAGGGAAACCTGAAGCTTTCTTT. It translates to CASSLAVVGLRGKPEAFF.